These 2 T cell receptor beta chains were all obtained from the same sample, sequenced in a study of cytomegalovirus exposure and HLA in healthy donors (dated by TCRdb to about 2017). Libraries were built with the immunoSEQ multiplex PCR assay. This is the immuneACCESS table as TCRdb keeps it, with only in-frame sequences that have V and J called. A part of the clones is gone; compared with another copy, unresolved V genes explain less than half, and the rest is unexplained. Counted in this sample were about 360,000 clones; roughly 88% of them appeared once. The ten biggest clones cover approximately 0.8% of the sample. Sequenced input: PBMCs. These receptors were collected from a young woman in good health and CMV-seronegative.

This sequence joins TRBV28 and TRBJ2-7; D may be TRBD2 (6 bases). Germline V CDR1 and CDR2: MDHEN, SYDVKM. The CDR3 is 13 residues long. V was pared by 6 bases and J by 1 base, with 10 bases between. The CDR3 reads CASSPSGSYEQYF. DNA of the CDR3: TGTGCCAGCAGCCCCAGCGGGTCCTACGAGCAGTACTTC.

This chain uses TRBV19 with TRBJ1-6; weak D call: TRBD1 (5 bases). Germline CDR1 LNHDA, CDR2 SQIVND (reference sequence). This CDR3 has 16 amino acids. V was clipped by 9 bases and J by 7 bases, with 22 bases between them. In DNA form, the CDR3 reads TGTGCCAGGAGGCTGTTGGGGGGGGGTCCGAATTCACCCCTCCACTTT. Amino acid sequence: CARRLLGGGPNSPLHF.